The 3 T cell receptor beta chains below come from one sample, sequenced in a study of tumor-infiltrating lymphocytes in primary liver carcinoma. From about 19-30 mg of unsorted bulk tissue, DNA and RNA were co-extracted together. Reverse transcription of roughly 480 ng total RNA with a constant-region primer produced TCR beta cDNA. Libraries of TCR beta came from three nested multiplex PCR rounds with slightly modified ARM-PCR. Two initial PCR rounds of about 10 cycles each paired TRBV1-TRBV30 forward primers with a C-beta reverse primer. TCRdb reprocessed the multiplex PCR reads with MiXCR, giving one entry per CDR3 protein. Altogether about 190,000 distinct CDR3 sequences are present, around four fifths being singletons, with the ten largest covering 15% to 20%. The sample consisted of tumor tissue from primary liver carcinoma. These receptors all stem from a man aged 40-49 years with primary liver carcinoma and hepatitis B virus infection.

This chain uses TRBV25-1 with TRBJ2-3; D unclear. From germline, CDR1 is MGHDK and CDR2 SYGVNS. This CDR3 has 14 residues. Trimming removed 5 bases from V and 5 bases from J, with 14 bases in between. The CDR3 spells CASSPDLLEDTQYF. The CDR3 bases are TGTGCCAGCAGTCCCGACCTTCTGGAAGATACGCAGTATTTT.

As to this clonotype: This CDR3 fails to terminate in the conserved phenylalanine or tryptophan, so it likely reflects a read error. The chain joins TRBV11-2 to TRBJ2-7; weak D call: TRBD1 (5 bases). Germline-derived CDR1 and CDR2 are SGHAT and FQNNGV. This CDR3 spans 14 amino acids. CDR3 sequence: CASSSNRNSYEQYI. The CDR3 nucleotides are TGTGCCAGCAGCTCTAACAGGAACTCATACGAACAGTACATC.

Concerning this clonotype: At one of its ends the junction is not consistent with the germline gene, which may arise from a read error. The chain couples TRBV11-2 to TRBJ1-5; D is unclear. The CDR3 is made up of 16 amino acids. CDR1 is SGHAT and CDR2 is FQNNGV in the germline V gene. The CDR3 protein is CASSLRDTGRAQPQHF. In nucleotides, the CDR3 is TGTGCCAGTAGCTTAAGAGACACGGGTCGGGCTCAGCCCCAGCATTTT.